The 16 T cell receptor beta chains listed next were all sequenced from one sample in a study of technical replicates of blood from a handful of donors. Clones were sequenced by immunoSEQ multiplex PCR, and TCRdb holds only the in-frame ones, with some missing. The profile shows about 71,000 clones, 88% of them singletons. Source material: PBMCs. These receptors all come from a human donor in good health. Some clones in this sample may be carry-over from other donors' samples.

The chain uses TRBV4-3 and TRBJ2-1; possibly TRBD1 for D (5 bases). The germline CDR1 and CDR2 sequences are LGHNA and YSLEER. V dropped 0 bases and J dropped 6 bases, with 15 bases sitting between them. The length of the CDR3 is 16 residues. The CDR3 coding sequence is TGCGCCAGCAGCCAAGACTGGGCAGGGAACAGCAATGAGCAGTTCTTC. It codes for CASSQDWAGNSNEQFF.

V usage is TRBV4-3 and J usage is TRBJ2-1, with 16 bases identical to TRBD2. V dropped 7 bases and J dropped 8; count of bases not matched to a gene: 5. CDR1 LGHNA and CDR2 YSLEER come from the germline V gene. The CDR3 runs 15 residues. CDR3 region: CASTHGTSGRDEQFF. CDR3 in DNA: TGCGCCAGCACCCACGGGACTAGCGGGAGGGATGAGCAGTTCTTC.

The chain uses TRBV6-1 and TRBJ2-6, with D tentatively TRBD1 (6 bases). The V end lost 7 bases, the J end lost 2 bases, and 9 bases lay between the germline ends. Germline V lookup: CDR1 MNHNS, CDR2 SASEGT. CDR3 length: 14 amino acids. The CDR3 DNA follows: TGTGCCAGCACTAACAGGGCTGGGGCCAACGTCCTGACTTTC. Amino acids: CASTNRAGANVLTF.

V usage is TRBV11-2 and J usage is TRBJ2-1; TRBD2 matches at 11 bases. The CDR3 runs to 18 residues. After removal of 7 bases from V and 5 bases from J, the junction contained 16 bases not matched to a gene. The germline V gene encodes CDR1 SGHAT and CDR2 FQNNGV. CDR3 nucleotides: TGTGCCAGCAACCTCGGACTAGCGGGTCTTATGGGGGACAATGAGCAGTTCTTC. Translated, it gives CASNLGLAGLMGDNEQFF.

This clone was detected only once. The chain is built from TRBV7-8 and TRBJ1-1, with D hard to call. V dropped 0 bases and J dropped 0 bases, with 11 bases sitting between them. Looked up from germline, CDR1 is SGHVS and CDR2 is FQNEAQ. The CDR3 has 16 amino acids. CDR3 coding DNA: TGTGCCAGCAGCTTAGCCCCACAGATGTTGAACACTGAAGCTTTCTTT. Translated: CASSLAPQMLNTEAFF.

This chain links TRBV19 with TRBJ1-5, with TRBD1 as a possible D gene (5 bases). This CDR3 comprises 13 residues. V lost 6 bases and J lost 5, with 11 bases in between. Germline V CDR1 and CDR2: LNHDA, SQIVND (reference sequence). The CDR3 coding sequence is TGTGCCAGTAGGAGACAGTCCTATCAGCCCCAGCATTTT. Translation: CASRRQSYQPQHF.

This clone was seen a single time. The chain recombines TRBV15 with TRBJ2-3, with a weak D call TRBD1 (6 bases). Germline assignment: CDR1 LNHNV and CDR2 YYDKDF (reference sequence). Trimming pared 2 bases from V and 2 bases from J, leaving 14 bases between. The length of the CDR3 is 16 residues. CDR3 bases: TGTGCCACCAGCAGACCCGGACAGAAGTACACAGATACGCAGTATTTT. This gives the protein CATSRPGQKYTDTQYF.

This clone occurred once. This chain uses TRBV9 with TRBJ2-1; 7 positions agree with TRBD1. CDR1 is SGDLS and CDR2 is YYNGEE in the germline V gene. The CDR3 loop spans 15 amino acids. J lost 2 bases, V lost 4 bases, and 6 bases had no gene match. The CDR3 loop reads CASSPGTEPYNEQFF. CDR3 DNA: TGTGCCAGCAGCCCCGGGACAGAACCCTACAATGAGCAGTTCTTC. The variable domain in full, completed from reference TRBV9 and TRBJ2-1, reads DSGVTQTPKHLITATGQRVTLRCSPRSGDLSVYWYQQSLDQGLQFLIQYYNGEERAKGNILERFSAQQFPDLHSELNLSSLELGDSALYFCASSPGTEPYNEQFFGPGTRLTVL.

This clone was found once. The chain carries TRBV4-3 and TRBJ2-7; TRBD2 might be the D (5 bases). Germline V CDR1 and CDR2: LGHNA, YSLEER. The CDR3 sequence is 15 residues long. Trimming took off 3 bases at V and 2 bases at J, with 14 bases between the two ends. CDR3 sequence: CASSQSRSGAYEQYF. The CDR3 DNA reads as TGCGCCAGCAGCCAGTCCCGAAGCGGAGCCTACGAGCAGTACTTC.

The chain employs TRBV9 and TRBJ1-1; weak D call: TRBD1 (6 bases). Per germline, CDR1 SGDLS and CDR2 YYNGEE. The germline V and J ends were trimmed by 4 bases and 2 bases, with 15 bases remaining between them. The CDR3 consists of 15 residues. As DNA, the CDR3 is TGTGCCAGCAGCCCGCGATTACAGGGAAACACTGAAGCTTTCTTT. Encoded protein: CASSPRLQGNTEAFF.

This rearrangement joins TRBV4-2 to TRBJ1-5, with 7 nucleotides matching TRBD1. CDR1 is LGHNA, CDR2 YNFKEQ, per germline. The J segment lost 3 bases and the V segment lost 4 bases, leaving 6 bases of the junction unmatched. The CDR3 extends over 15 amino acids. This CDR3 is CASSPPTGTNQPQHF. The CDR3 DNA sequence: TGTGCCAGCAGCCCACCGACAGGGACCAATCAGCCCCAGCATTTT.

The chain joins TRBV4-1 to TRBJ2-1, with TRBD1 matching 7 bases. The CDR3 sequence is 13 residues long. Germline trimming cut 3 bases from V and 6 bases from J; bases unmatched to any gene: 2. In germline, CDR1 is MGHRA, CDR2 YSYEKL. The CDR3 region is CASSQRTGNEQFF. The CDR3 coding sequence is TGCGCCAGCAGCCAGCGGACAGGCAATGAGCAGTTCTTC.

The V and J genes are TRBV7-9 and TRBJ2-3; 12 bases match TRBD2. This CDR3 has 17 residues. Germline V CDR1 and CDR2: SEHNR, FQNEAQ (reference sequence). V shed 5 bases and J 0 bases; nucleotides not matched to a gene: 6. The CDR3 region is CASSSKTSGSSTDTQYF. CDR3 nucleotide sequence: TGTGCCAGCAGCAGCAAGACTAGCGGGAGTAGCACAGATACGCAGTATTTT.

This chain connects TRBV2 to TRBJ2-5; D is possibly TRBD1 (6 bases). Germline V CDR1 and CDR2: SNHLY, FYNNEI. The ends were cut back, 11 bases at V and 2 bases at J, with 12 bases in the middle. The CDR3 has 12 residues. The CDR3 region is CASGAFQETQYF. In nucleotides, the CDR3 is TGTGCCTCAGGGGCCTTTCAAGAGACCCAGTACTTC.

The genes are TRBV5-4 and TRBJ2-3; the D gene is possibly TRBD2 (6 bases). Per the germline V gene, CDR1 is SGHNT and CDR2 is YYREEE (reference sequence). The CDR3 spans 17 residues. V lost 2 bases and J lost 0, with 16 bases in between. CDR3 protein: CASSFGRAGRSTDTQYF. The CDR3 region has the DNA TGTGCCAGCAGCTTCGGCCGAGCGGGTCGGAGCACAGATACGCAGTATTTT.

V and J are TRBV6-1 and TRBJ2-1; D gene uncertain. Trimming removed 0 bases at V and 6 bases at J, with 12 bases between. This CDR3 has 15 amino acids. From germline, CDR1 is MNHNS and CDR2 SASEGT. This chain's CDR3 is CASSEAGQVGNEQFF. The CDR3 DNA sequence: TGTGCCAGCAGTGAAGCTGGGCAGGTTGGCAATGAGCAGTTCTTC.